These T cell receptor beta chains were read from a single sample in a study of vaccination effects on CD4 cells after COVID-19. The protocol was immunoSEQ multiplex PCR, while the TCRdb copy is restricted to in-frame clones and leaves out a portion. The sample has over 45,000 clones; 65% to 80% are singletons. Their recognized antigens are unknown. The source was CD4+ T cells from PBMCs cultured without peptide, collected before COVID-19 vaccination. Every receptor here comes from a human donor who received a COVID-19 vaccine. Each CDR3 is given without its conserved first and last residue. Clone size, where shown, is once, few, many, or a class for clones that have expanded.

j_call,v_call,clone_size,cdr3_aa
TRBJ2-5,TRBV9,NA,ASSVGSRGERETQY
TRBJ2-1,TRBV28,NA,ASSLMGDGGREQF
TRBJ1-2,TRBV2,NA,ASRGGGVHYGYT
TRBJ1-2,TRBV2,NA,ASSFGPYGYT
TRBJ1-6,TRBV2,NA,ASRVRDTLNSPLH
TRBJ1-2,TRBV24-1,NA,ATRIRGQRFNYGYT
TRBJ2-3,TRBV7-9,NA,ASSYGRSNTDTQY
TRBJ1-5,TRBV12-5,NA,ASGPDRGGNQPQH
TRBJ2-3,TRBV2,NA,ASNSGGITDTQY
TRBJ2-2,TRBV10-3,few,AISPRGAFTGELF